This TCR beta chain came from a study of blood T cell repertoires in COVID-19 (TCRdb year 2020). Broadly, across the study: The collaborator samples originated in the United States, Italy and Spain and spanned the acute and convalescent phases of COVID-19. The material from the prospective study consisted of cDNA or gDNA derived from T cells, B-cell-depleted T cells, or PBMCs. Deeply sampled blood TCRbeta repertoires from subjects exposed to, actively infected with, or recovered from COVID-19 were included in the dataset. The repertoires were made available in a free public database intended to serve as a resource for research on the immune response to SARS-CoV-2. The samples were drawn from the first 160 participants of the ongoing ImmuneRACE study and from over a thousand subjects provided by 6 global collaborators. Nearly every sample came with metadata listing a de-identified subject ID, COVID-19 status, age in years and sex. Where available, HLA class I and class II types were taken from metadata supplied by the sample provider and were not determined by assay-based typing.

Of note for this clone: Which antigen it targets is not known. Nothing much larger sits one base from this clone, and base qualities are not available.

The immunoSEQ Assay, a bias-controlled multiplex PCR, was used to amplify TCRbeta CDR3 regions from genomic DNA. From the authors' description of their analysis: Within the assay, amplification of reference gene primers was used to estimate how many nucleated cells each sample contained. Sequence reads were collapsed and filtered to measure the absolute abundance of every unique TCRbeta CDR3 rearrangement. For each sample, productive Simpson clonality was calculated by taking the square root of Simpson's diversity index across productive rearrangements. This is the immuneACCESS table as TCRdb keeps it, with only in-frame sequences that have V and J called. A part of the clones is gone; compared with another copy, unresolved V genes explain less than half, and the rest is unexplained. From that table come the V and J calls and clone size; the DNA was used to work out D and trimming. Here the sample has roughly 50,000 clones; around 89% occur a single time. The ten largest clones represent over 15% of the sample.

The germline V gene encodes CDR1 SGHRS and CDR2 YFSETQ. V and J are truncated by 4 bases and 0 bases respectively, leaving an intervening sequence of 19 bases. Its CDR3 holds 17 amino acids, cysteine through phenylalanine. This entry keeps only the CDR3 DNA: 51 bases, framed from base 1. The collaborating institutions used their own protocols to collect whole blood in K2EDTA tubes. For TCRbeta analysis, collaborators shipped samples in one of three forms: frozen whole blood, isolated PBMCs, or DNA extracted from either of those sample types. The paper's findings and limits, for the study overall: How much clinical and demographic metadata was included differed by source and by participant, and the metadata was provided uncurated.

The source is a human donor in a cohort sampled during active COVID-19. Recombination joined TRBV5-1 with TRBJ1-1; TRBD1 is a weak D gene call, 6 bases matching. Input material: peripheral blood. The DNA is TGCGCCAGCAGCGGGAGGGCGGACAGCCTTTTGAACACTGAAGCTTTCTTT. Translation gives CASSGRADSLLNTEAFF.